A single sample gave rise to the 9 T cell receptor beta chains below, sequenced in a study of T cell repertoires in cytomegalovirus infection. TCRdb re-derived calls from the reads in MiXCR, one entry per CDR3 protein. The table includes fewer than 300,000 distinct CDR3 sequences, more than 20% detected once. The sequenced material came from PBMCs. These receptor sequences come from a human donor in good health (CMV status not recorded). Some clones in this sample may be carry-over from other donors' samples.

The table lists this clonotype with a few counts. V usage is TRBV7-3 and J usage is TRBJ2-5; TRBD2 matches 9 bases. The V and J ends lost 0 bases and 5 bases, in that order; junction bases with no gene match: 7. From germline, CDR1 is SGHTA and CDR2 FQGTGA. This CDR3 comprises 16 residues. CDR3 loop: CASSLTGGGAGETQYF. CDR3 coding DNA: TGTGCCAGCAGCTTAACGGGCGGGGGGGCTGGGGAGACCCAGTACTTC.

The chain couples TRBV15 to TRBJ1-4; TRBD1 agrees at 8 bases. The CDR3 has 13 residues. The germline gives CDR1 LNHNV, CDR2 YYDKDF (reference sequence). Trimming cost V 1 base and J 8 bases; bases outside gene matches: 0. In DNA form, the CDR3 reads TGTGCCACCAGCAGAGGACAGGGGGAAAAACTGTTTTTT. It codes for CATSRGQGEKLFF. Together with reference TRBV15 and TRBJ1-4, the CDR3 gives the full variable domain: DAMVIQNPRYQVTQFGKPVTLSCSQTLNHNVMYWYQQKSSQAPKLLFHYYDKDFNNEADTPDNFQSRRPNTSFCFLDIRSPGLGDTAMYLCATSRGQGEKLFFGSGTQLSVL.

This clonotype came up many times. The V gene is TRBV7-2, the J gene TRBJ2-1; the match to TRBD1 covers 9 bases. The CDR3 contains 15 residues. CDR1 and CDR2 from the germline V gene are SGHTA and FQGNSA. Trimming cost V 5 bases and J 5 bases; bases outside gene matches: 7. In nucleotides, the CDR3 is TGTGCCAGCAGCCAAAACAGGGGGCCCCACAATGAGCAGTTCTTC. This codes for CASSQNRGPHNEQFF.

This chain joins TRBV20-1 and TRBJ2-7; perhaps TRBD2 as D (7 bases). Germline V gene lookup returns CDR1 DFQATT and CDR2 SNEGSKA (reference sequence). The CDR3 has 11 amino acids. Deletions cut 6 bases from V and 7 bases from J, with 13 bases between. The DNA of the CDR3 is TGCAGTGCCCAAAGGGGGGGAGAGCAGTACTTC. It is translated as CSAQRGGEQYF.

The sample holds a few counts of this clonotype. The chain combines TRBV13 with TRBJ2-2, with TRBD1 identical over 7 bases. CDR1 is PRHDT and CDR2 is FYEKMQ in the germline V gene (reference sequence). The CDR3 sequence is 15 residues long. V lost 2 bases and J lost 7; bases outside the gene matches: 7. The CDR3 coding sequence is TGTGCCAGCAGCTTACAGGGGGTGGCGGTCGGGGAGCTGTTTTTT. Amino acids: CASSLQGVAVGELFF.

V usage is TRBV6-6 and J usage is TRBJ2-5, with 7 nucleotides matching TRBD1. Germline assignment: CDR1 MNHNY and CDR2 SVGAGI (reference sequence). V gave up 5 bases and J gave up 2 bases; unmatched junction bases: 5. This CDR3 region has 14 residues. The CDR3 DNA follows: TGTGCCAGCAGTCCAACGACAGGGCAAGAGACCCAGTACTTC. The encoded protein is CASSPTTGQETQYF.

V gene TRBV7-3 combines with J gene TRBJ1-2, with 8 bases identical to TRBD1. The junction had 7 bases not matched to a gene; V was cut back by 6 bases and J by 4 bases. Germline lookup yields CDR1 SGHTA and CDR2 FQGTGA. CDR3 length equals 14 residues. CDR3 DNA: TGTGCCAGCAGGCCAACAGGGGGTGGCTATGGCTACACCTTC. It is translated as CASRPTGGGYGYTF.

This clonotype was counted only a few times. The rearrangement uses TRBV7-2 and TRBJ2-5; unclear D gene. Germline CDR1 is SGHTA and CDR2 is FQGNSA. CDR3 length: 14 residues. With 1 base removed from V and 5 bases from J, the gap between germline ends came to 11 bases. The CDR3 sequence: CASSLGPQTETQYF. The CDR3 DNA reads as TGTGCCAGCAGCTTAGGGCCTCAGACTGAGACCCAGTACTTC. Combining the CDR3 with reference TRBV7-2 and TRBJ2-5 gives the whole variable domain GAGVSQSPSNKVTEKGKDVELRCDPISGHTALYWYRQSLGQGLEFLIYFQGNSAPDKSGLPSDRFSAERTGGSVSTLTIQRTQQEDSAVYLCASSLGPQTETQYFGPGTRLLVL.

The J gene is TRBJ2-1, the V gene TRBV20-1, with 10 bases aligning to TRBD2. CDR3 length: 17 residues. V gave up 1 base and J gave up 5 bases; unmatched junction bases: 11. CDR1 is DFQATT, CDR2 SNEGSKA, per germline (reference sequence). CDR3 amino acids: CSARVISGRPRDNEQFF. CDR3 nucleotide sequence: TGCAGTGCTAGAGTAATTAGCGGGAGGCCCCGGGACAATGAGCAGTTCTTC.